Sequencing of this T cell receptor (beta chain) was carried out in a study of control samples from healthy donors and cancer patients. The CDR3 runs 14 residues. Germline lookup yields CDR1 SGHRS and CDR2 YFSETQ. V was pared by 1 base and J by 0 bases, with 8 bases between. The method was immunoSEQ multiplex PCR; TCRdb's version includes in-frame clones alone and lacks a portion of them. The top ten clones hold approximately 0.58% of a sample with about 130,000 clones, around 92% of them seen once. Sequenced sample: PBMCs. This clonotype was sampled from an elderly man with head and neck cancer. The rearrangement uses TRBV5-1 and TRBJ2-7; D remains ambiguous. In nucleotides, the CDR3 is TGCGCCAGCAGCTTGTCCGCGGCCTCCTACGAGCAGTACTTC. Encoded protein: CASSLSAASYEQYF.